The present T cell receptor beta chain was sequenced within a study of read filtering for tumor transcriptome and immune sequencing (dated by TCRdb to between 2020 and 2021). Regarding the study in general: The cohort was composed of 16 to 20 male and 14 female patients, with a mean age of about 65 years and an age range of about 45 to 90. TCR-region mapped reads per sample ranged from about 3.5 to 10.27 million with IR-seq versus only roughly 85 to 1,300 with RNA-seq. By revised international staging, about 8 patients were R-ISS I, fewer than 20 were R-ISS II and roughly seven were R-ISS III. Using the same bone marrow samples, the study compared TCR repertoires obtained by targeted immune repertoire sequencing with those obtained by bulk whole-transcriptome sequencing. One of the main goals was to work out a read-filtering strategy for immune repertoire data, in particular whether clonotypes backed by only a single read should be removed. Whole-transcriptome libraries were prepared with the TruSeq RNA Access Library Prep Kit after DNase treatment. What the study reported, not specific to this receptor: Removing single-read clonotypes increased the correlation between IR-seq and RNA-seq shared clonotype proportions. The sorted CD138-negative fraction was not purified T cells but a mixed bone marrow immune population. Compared with RNA-seq, IR-seq captured clonotypes at much higher depth and more reliably, and a smaller IR-seq throughput was enough to identify most shared clonotypes. In IR-seq, single-read clonotypes were approximately 80% of clonotypes but roughly 3.2% of total reads; in RNA-seq they were roughly 73% of clonotypes and 35% to 45% of reads.

TCR libraries were constructed from approximately 390 ng RNA using the Immunoverse kit, and molecular barcoded adaptors covering alpha/delta and beta/gamma chains were employed. TCR library preparation was performed with the same RNA that was used for transcriptome sequencing. An Illumina HiSeq 4000 with 2 x 150 cycles was used to sequence the TCR libraries. For the original study's pipeline: With MiXCR, TCR reads were aligned to human V, D, J and C references and assembled into CDR3 clonotypes, with quality filtering and error correction included. The tcR package in R was used for analysis of clonotype counts and gene usage diversity. Raw mapping reads were checked after the RNA-seq reads had been mapped by STAR aligner version 2.5.3a onto the human GRCh37 genome. To test how sequencing depth affected the clonotypes detected, IR-seq fastq files were randomly downsampled with Seqtk 1.3. Through fastp at Q25 and MiXCR, TCRdb rebuilt clones from the public reads, retaining in-frame beta chains. Every CDR3 protein is listed once, alongside the most common genes and DNA of its rows. The V and J calls here are based on TCRdb, not the publication. The sample yields 100,000 to 150,000 distinct CDR3 sequences; roughly 13% were counted once. The ten largest make up more than 9.5% of the sample.

Bone marrow was sampled from every patient at the time of active disease. Bone marrow mononuclear cells were isolated by Ficoll-Hypaque density gradient centrifugation. CD138-negative cells were obtained by negative selection after labeling with CD138 magnetic microbeads on a MACS separator, removing myeloma plasma cells. The purity of the isolated cells was checked by flow cytometry with CD138 antibodies on an Attune NxT. TRIzol reagent was used to extract total RNA, which was then quantified with a NanoDrop spectrophotometer. For each patient, paired RNA-seq and IR-seq were run on the CD138-negative bone marrow sample from that patient. In this sample, this clonotype turned up many times. There is no known antigen for this receptor. Base qualities are not provided; no much larger clone lies one nucleotide away. The sample comprised a population of CD138-negative cells sorted from bone marrow. In light of the paper, this sample's cell subset or site label describes: bone marrow mononuclear cells depleted of CD138+ plasma/myeloma cells by negative magnetic selection. This TCR came from a donor at least 40 years old with multiple myeloma.

The bases read TGCAGTGCTAGTAATCCGGGACAGGTTTCGAATGAGCAGTTCTTC. Its amino acids are CSASNPGQVSNEQFF. The receptor chain draws on TRBV20-1 and TRBJ2-1; 8 of the junction bases match TRBD1. V and J are trimmed by 3 bases and 7 bases, and the gene matches miss 11 bases of the junction. Looking up the germline V gene (reference sequence) yields CDR1 DFQATT and CDR2 SNEGSKA. The CDR3 measures 15 amino acids from cysteine to phenylalanine. Only the CDR3 part of the read is kept: 45 bases, read in frame from the first base.